Below, 21 T cell receptor beta chains from the same sample are listed, as sequenced in a study of T cell responses to AZD1222 COVID-19 vaccine (dated by TCRdb to about 2021). The library relied on the immunoSEQ multiplex PCR assay. TCRdb took this table from immuneACCESS and kept in-frame rearrangements with V and J called. Such tables lack part of the clones; where checked against another copy, unresolved V genes explain under half of the gap, and the rest is unexplained. The table for this sample lists approximately 31,000 clones; more than 75% of them were counted only once. The top ten hold roughly 15% of the sample. The sample's time point label is to be understood as: about 28 days (+/-7) after the second vaccine dose. The sample was peripheral blood, taken 28 days after the second AZD1222 dose. These receptors all stem from an adult who received the AZD1222 COVID-19 vaccine.

As DNA, the CDR3 is TGTGCCAGCAGCCAAGACAGGACAGCCTATGGCTACACCTTC. This gives the protein CASSQDRTAYGYTF. This chain connects TRBV4-2 to TRBJ1-2, with D possibly TRBD1 on 6 matching bases. The CDR3 loop spans 14 amino acids. V gave up 0 bases and J gave up 4 bases, with 9 bases separating them. Germline V lookup: CDR1 LGHNA, CDR2 YNFKEQ.

The chain links TRBV4-3 to TRBJ1-2; D uncertain. The CDR3 loop spans 15 amino acids. With 0 bases removed from V and 1 base from J, the gap between germline ends came to 9 bases. Germline V gene sequence: CDR1 LGHNA, CDR2 YSLEER. CDR3 residues: CASSQELRVNYGYTF. The CDR3 nucleotides are TGCGCCAGCAGCCAAGAGCTGCGAGTTAACTATGGCTACACCTTC.

The chain combines TRBV6-5 with TRBJ1-2, with TRBD1 matching over 8 bases. Germline V gene data show CDR1 as MNHEY and CDR2 as SVGAGI. V shed 6 bases, J shed 4 bases, and the junction held 7 bases outside the gene matches. The CDR3 loop spans 14 amino acids. The CDR3, as DNA: TGTGCCAGCAGATTCTACAGGGGGGTCTATGGCTACACCTTC. It yields the protein CASRFYRGVYGYTF.

V gene TRBV18 combines with J gene TRBJ1-1, with TRBD1 matching over 8 bases. Per the germline V gene, CDR1 is KGHSH and CDR2 is LQKENI. The V gene end was trimmed by 1 base and the J gene end by 6 bases; junction bases not matched to a gene: 4. This CDR3 has 14 amino acids. DNA for the CDR3: TGTGCCAGCTCACCACGGGCAGGGGGCTCTGAAGCTTTCTTT. Protein product: CASSPRAGGSEAFF.

The V gene is TRBV18, the J gene TRBJ2-7; D gene ambiguous. The CDR3 consists of 15 residues. The V end was cut by 3 bases, the J end by 7 bases, with 19 bases between. The germline V gene has CDR1 KGHSH and CDR2 LQKENI. The CDR3 DNA sequence: TGTGCCAGCTCACCGTTGGCAGAGCCCTCGCGGGAGCAGTACTTC. Translating gives CASSPLAEPSREQYF.

CDR3 bases: TGTGCCAGCAGCTCCAGTTTCAGGGAATCGAAGGAAAAACTGTTTTTT. It encodes CASSSSFRESKEKLFF. J is TRBJ1-4 and V is TRBV11-3; D is possibly TRBD1 (5 bases). V lost 4 bases and J lost 8, with 20 bases in between. Germline assignment: CDR1 SGHNT and CDR2 YENEEA. The CDR3 extends over 16 amino acids.

V usage is TRBV4-2 and J usage is TRBJ1-1; 9 bases map to TRBD1. With 3 bases clipped from V and 1 base from J, the junction kept 9 bases outside the gene matches. CDR1 LGHNA and CDR2 YNFKEQ come from the germline V gene. This CDR3 spans 17 amino acids. The CDR3 is CASSQIIRDRENTEAFF. The CDR3 DNA sequence: TGTGCCAGCAGCCAGATTATCCGGGACAGGGAGAACACTGAAGCTTTCTTT.

The sample holds one count of this clone. The genes are TRBV7-9 and TRBJ2-7; 9 nucleotides align to TRBD2. The CDR3 has 17 residues. V lost 5 bases to trimming and J lost 4 bases; unmatched junction nucleotides: 15. The V gene's germline CDR1 is SEHNR and CDR2 FQNEAQ (reference sequence). The CDR3 here is CASSPPGLAGGNYEQYF. The CDR3 DNA is TGTGCCAGCAGCCCCCCGGGTTTGGCGGGGGGGAATTACGAGCAGTACTTC.

The DNA for the CDR3 is TGTGCCAGCAGTGAACGGTACGAGCAGTACTTC. Translated, it gives CASSERYEQYF. V and J are TRBV2 and TRBJ2-7; D is undetermined. V was shortened by 2 bases and J by 4 bases, with 3 bases between the two germline ends. In germline, CDR1 is SNHLY, CDR2 FYNNEI. The CDR3 contains 11 residues.

The chain employs TRBV11-2 and TRBJ2-5; D ambiguous. The V gene lost 1 base and the J gene lost 5 bases, with 14 bases spanning the gap. Looked up from germline, CDR1 is SGHAT and CDR2 is FQNNGV. This CDR3 region has 15 residues. The CDR3, as DNA: TGTGCCAGCAGCTTAGCGGTGGCGGATGTGGAGACCCAGTACTTC. It codes for CASSLAVADVETQYF.

This chain uses TRBV28 with TRBJ1-2, with 10 bases aligning to TRBD1. The CDR3 is 16 amino acids. From germline, CDR1 is MDHEN and CDR2 SYDVKM. V dropped 2 bases and J dropped 3; count of bases not matched to a gene: 6. CDR3 DNA sequence: TGTGCCAGCAGTTTAGGCGACAGGGGGCATGACTATGGCTACACCTTC. Amino acids: CASSLGDRGHDYGYTF.

The chain couples TRBV28 to TRBJ1-1; 10 bases match TRBD1. The J segment lost 6 bases and the V segment lost 10 bases, leaving 14 bases of the junction unmatched. The CDR3 consists of 15 residues. Germline values: CDR1 MDHEN, CDR2 SYDVKM. The DNA for the CDR3 is TGTGCCATCTCCTCCGCAGGACAGGGGGGGGCTGAAGCTTTCTTT. Protein: CAISSAGQGGAEAFF.

The V gene is TRBV5-1, the J gene TRBJ1-6, with D hard to call. The CDR3 extends over 13 amino acids. Germline loops: CDR1 SGHRS, CDR2 YFSETQ. The V and J ends lost 8 bases and 6 bases respectively, with 12 bases between them. CDR3 in DNA: TGCGCCAGTATGGACGGGTCTAATTCACCCCTCCACTTT. It codes for CASMDGSNSPLHF.

The V call is TRBV27, the J call TRBJ2-7, with 10 bases lining up with TRBD1. The J segment lost 2 bases and the V segment lost 2 bases, leaving 9 bases of the junction unmatched. CDR1 is MNHEY, CDR2 SMNVEV, per germline (reference sequence). CDR3 length: 17 residues. CDR3 nucleotide sequence: TGTGCCAGCAGTTTAATGGTAGGGGGACAGGGGCCCTACGAGCAGTACTTC. Its translation: CASSLMVGGQGPYEQYF.

This chain uses TRBV6-5 with TRBJ2-1; D remains ambiguous. This CDR3 region has 13 residues. V was clipped by 8 bases and J by 4 bases, with 12 bases between them. Germline V gives CDR1 MNHEY, CDR2 SVGAGI. DNA for the CDR3: TGTGCCAGCTATAGGTGGGAATACAATGAGCAGTTCTTC. This translates into CASYRWEYNEQFF.

The CDR3 protein is CASLDATNEKLFF. The CDR3 coding sequence is TGTGCCAGTCTAGACGCAACTAATGAAAAACTGTTTTTT. V is TRBV28 and J is TRBJ1-4, with unresolved D. Germline assignment: CDR1 MDHEN and CDR2 SYDVKM. The CDR3 is 13 amino acids. Trimming took 9 bases from V and 0 from J, leaving 8 bases between them.

This sequence joins TRBV3-1 (or the pseudogene TRBV3-2) and TRBJ2-7, with 9 bases that match TRBD1. V gave up 3 bases and J gave up 2 bases; unmatched junction bases: 2. CDR1 is LGHDT and CDR2 is YNNKEL in the germline V gene (reference sequence). CDR3 length: 14 residues. CDR3 nucleotides: TGTGCCAGCAGCCACTGGGACAGGGCCTACGAGCAGTACTTC. Translated, it gives CASSHWDRAYEQYF.

This chain connects TRBV18 to TRBJ2-5; 7 bases align to TRBD1. V lost 2 bases, J lost 4 bases, and 4 bases stayed unmatched. The CDR3 contains 14 residues. CDR1 KGHSH and CDR2 LQKENI come from the germline V gene. The CDR3 is CASSPKGGGETQYF. The CDR3 nucleotides read TGTGCCAGCTCACCAAAAGGGGGCGGAGAGACCCAGTACTTC.

In its sample, this clone was seen once. The V and J genes are TRBV4-3 and TRBJ1-1, with no clear D. The CDR3 consists of 13 residues. Germline CDR1 and CDR2: LGHNA and YSLEER. Trimming removed 5 bases from V and 2 bases from J, with 9 bases in between. The CDR3 region is CASSYRQNTEAFF. The DNA for the CDR3 is TGCGCCAGCAGCTACAGACAAAACACTGAAGCTTTCTTT.

V usage is TRBV18 and J usage is TRBJ1-1; TRBD1 matches 10 bases. The CDR3 contains 17 residues. Germline V gene lookup returns CDR1 KGHSH and CDR2 LQKENI. J was trimmed by 8 bases and V by 3 bases; bases with no gene match: 15. As DNA, the CDR3 is TGTGCCAGCTCACCTACTCCGGTTAGTGGGACAGGGGTCGAAGCTTTCTTT. Its protein product is CASSPTPVSGTGVEAFF. The full variable domain, its missing parts supplied by reference TRBV18 and TRBJ1-1, is NAGVMQNPRHLVRRRGQEARLRCSPMKGHSHVYWYRQLPEEGLKFMVYLQKENIIDESGMPKERFSAEFPKEGPSILRIQQVVRGDSAAYFCASSPTPVSGTGVEAFFGQGTRLTVV.

This clone has only a few counts. The V and J genes are TRBV7-6 and TRBJ2-7, with 9 nucleotides matching TRBD1. Trimming cost V 4 bases and J 7 bases; bases outside gene matches: 11. Germline-derived CDR1 and CDR2 are SGHVS and FNYEAQ. The CDR3 totals 15 residues. This chain's CDR3 is CASSSPTDRGREQYF. The CDR3 nucleotides read TGTGCCAGCAGCTCCCCCACGGACAGGGGAAGGGAGCAGTACTTC.